This T cell receptor beta chain was captured by sequencing in a study of naive and memory T cell subsets. The SP2 primer and nested alpha and beta constant region primers amplified ligated cDNA in four rounds. For blood and skin samples, reverse transcription used TCR alpha and beta constant primers. One entry per CDR3 protein results from TCRdb running MiXCR on the 5' RACE reads. The sample holds more than 50,000 distinct CDR3 sequences, more than 6% seen once. The library had UMIs added by 3' ligation of an oligonucleotide to TCR cDNA. Whole blood, roughly 2.4 ml, came from adult healthy volunteers. The CDR3 sequence is 16 residues long. Germline assignment: CDR1 MDHEN and CDR2 SYDVKM. V shed 4 bases and J 4 bases; nucleotides not matched to a gene: 13. This clonotype was recorded a few times.

The receptor comes from a female donor in good health. This sequence joins TRBV28 and TRBJ2-7, with TRBD2 matching over 7 bases. In DNA, the CDR3 is TGTGCCAGCAGTTCCCCGTGGGCGGGAGTAGGGTACGAGCAGTACTTC. This gives the protein CASSSPWAGVGYEQYF.